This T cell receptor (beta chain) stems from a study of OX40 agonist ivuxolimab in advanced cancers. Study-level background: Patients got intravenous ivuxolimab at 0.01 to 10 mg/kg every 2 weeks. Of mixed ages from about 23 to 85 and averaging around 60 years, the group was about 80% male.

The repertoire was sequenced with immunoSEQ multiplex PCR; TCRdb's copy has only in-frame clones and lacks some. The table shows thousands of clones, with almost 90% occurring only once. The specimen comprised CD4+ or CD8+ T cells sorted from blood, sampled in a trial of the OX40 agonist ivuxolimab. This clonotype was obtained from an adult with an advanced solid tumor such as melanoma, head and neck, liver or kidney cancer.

The CDR3 DNA sequence: TGTGCCAGCAGACGAATCACAGATACGCAGTATTTT. It translates to CASRRITDTQYF. The J gene is TRBJ2-3, the V gene TRBV7-8, with D hard to call. Germline loops: CDR1 SGHVS, CDR2 FQNEAQ. V was cut by 6 bases and J by 2 bases, with 6 bases left in between. CDR3 length equals 12 residues.